This passage covers 23 T cell receptor beta chains from one sample sequenced in a study of technical replicates of blood from several donors (dated by TCRdb to the late 2010s). Library method: the immunoSEQ multiplex PCR assay. Drawn from immuneACCESS, this table holds only the in-frame rearrangements with V and J called that TCRdb kept. Clones are partly lost; checked studies trace under half to an unresolved V gene and leave the rest unexplained. The sample table contains roughly 81,000 clones; only one count was recorded for 97% of them. 0.15% to 0.2% of the sample belongs to the ten largest clones. Sequenced sample: T cells isolated from PBMCs. Receptor source: a human donor in good health.

The chain has TRBV2 and TRBJ2-7; D possibly corresponds to TRBD2 (5 bases). The CDR3 is made up of 13 amino acids. V lost 8 bases, J lost 3 bases, and 14 bases lay in between. Germline CDR1 SNHLY, CDR2 FYNNEI. This chain's CDR3 is CASLVGVNYEQYF. In nucleotides, the CDR3 is TGTGCCAGCCTTGTCGGGGTGAACTACGAGCAGTACTTC.

The gene calls are TRBV11-2 and TRBJ2-1; TRBD2 matches 14 bases. From germline, CDR1 is SGHAT and CDR2 FQNNGV. The length of the CDR3 is 16 residues. The trim removed 5 bases at V and 2 bases at J, leaving 2 bases unmatched. The CDR3 DNA reads TGTGCCAGCAGCCCGGGACTAGCGGGAGCCTACAATGAGCAGTTCTTC. It yields the protein CASSPGLAGAYNEQFF.

J is TRBJ1-2 and V is TRBV29-1; 7 bases fit TRBD1. The CDR3 spans 13 residues. The germline V gene encodes CDR1 SQVTM and CDR2 ANQGSEA. Trimming removed 4 bases from V and 5 bases from J; junction bases left unmatched: 7. Here the CDR3 reads CSVATGAEYGYTF. The DNA of the CDR3 is TGCAGCGTTGCTACAGGGGCCGAATATGGCTACACCTTC.

This chain uses TRBV9 with TRBJ1-3, with D unclear. The CDR3 runs to 17 residues. Trimming removed 3 bases from V and 1 base from J, with 17 bases in between. Germline CDR1 is SGDLS and CDR2 is YYNGEE. This CDR3 reads CASSAHSADFSGNTIYF. Written as DNA, the CDR3 is TGTGCCAGCAGCGCCCACTCCGCGGATTTTTCTGGAAACACCATATATTTT.

The rearrangement joins TRBV5-1 to TRBJ1-1, with a possible D match to TRBD1 (5 bases). Germline CDR1 reads SGHRS; CDR2 reads YFSETQ. CDR3 length equals 16 residues. Trimming removed 3 bases at V and 2 bases at J, with 17 bases between. CDR3 nucleotide sequence: TGCGCCAGCAGCTCGGGACTACTCCAACTAAACACTGAAGCTTTCTTT. This sequence encodes CASSSGLLQLNTEAFF.

This clone showed up just once. The chain couples TRBV27 to TRBJ2-1, with 14 positions matching TRBD2. CDR3 length equals 15 residues. Germline V gives CDR1 MNHEY, CDR2 SMNVEV (reference sequence). V shed 6 bases, J shed 7 bases, and the junction held 5 bases outside the gene matches. The CDR3 DNA reads as TGTGCCAGCAGCAGCGGGACTAGCGGGAGAAATGAGCAGTTCTTC. Residues: CASSSGTSGRNEQFF.

J is TRBJ2-7 and V is TRBV12-5; 7 bases line up with TRBD2. The CDR3 contains 15 residues. Germline V gene data show CDR1 as LGHNT and CDR2 as FRNRAP. J gave up 0 bases and V 6 bases, and 8 bases lay outside the gene matches. The CDR3 sequence: CASGEAGYSSYEQYF. CDR3 in DNA: TGTGCTAGTGGGGAAGCGGGGTACAGCTCCTACGAGCAGTACTTC.

This chain uses TRBV19 with TRBJ2-1; D is possibly TRBD2 (6 bases). V lost 3 bases, J lost 0 bases, and 12 bases lay in between. Germline CDR1 is LNHDA and CDR2 is SQIVND (reference sequence). The CDR3 is 16 amino acids. The CDR3 sequence: CASSMLADNSYNEQFF. Here the CDR3 DNA reads TGTGCCAGTAGTATGTTAGCGGACAACTCCTACAATGAGCAGTTCTTC.

This clone has a single count. The chain links TRBV5-4 to TRBJ2-1, with TRBD2 identical over 8 bases. V lost 4 bases, J lost 0 bases, and 9 bases stayed unmatched. The V gene's germline CDR1 is SGHNT and CDR2 YYREEE (reference sequence). This CDR3 comprises 17 residues. The CDR3 DNA reads as TGTGCCAGCAGCCACTCGCGCGGGGGGAGCTCCTACAATGAGCAGTTCTTC. Encoded protein: CASSHSRGGSSYNEQFF.

V and J are TRBV18 and TRBJ1-2, with 7 nucleotides matching TRBD1. The CDR3 has 16 residues. Per the germline V gene, CDR1 is KGHSH and CDR2 is LQKENI. The J segment lost 0 bases and the V segment lost 3 bases, leaving 7 bases of the junction unmatched. CDR3 loop: CASSPSGTGANYGYTF. CDR3 nucleotides: TGTGCCAGCTCACCTTCCGGTACAGGGGCTAACTATGGCTACACCTTC.

The chain uses TRBV19 and TRBJ1-3; TRBD1 matches at 7 bases. This CDR3 has 17 residues. Germline CDR1 and CDR2: LNHDA and SQIVND (reference sequence). V trimming: 3 bases; J trimming: 0 bases; junction bases outside the gene matches: 8. The CDR3 coding sequence is TGTGCCAGTAGTATGGGCTACAGGGGACTCTCTGGAAACACCATATATTTT. As protein: CASSMGYRGLSGNTIYF.

This chain links TRBV27 with TRBJ1-1; maybe TRBD1 (5 bases). Germline CDR1 MNHEY, CDR2 SMNVEV (reference sequence). V was cut by 3 bases and J by 1 base, with 6 bases left in between. The CDR3 is 13 residues long. CDR3 region: CASSFQGNTEAFF. Here the CDR3 DNA reads TGTGCCAGCAGTTTTCAGGGGAACACTGAAGCTTTCTTT.

Only a few counts were recorded for this clone. This chain connects TRBV19 to TRBJ2-5; 7 bases match TRBD1. Per germline, CDR1 LNHDA and CDR2 SQIVND (reference sequence). The CDR3 sequence is 14 residues long. V lost 5 bases, J lost 2 bases, and 5 bases stayed unmatched. In DNA form, the CDR3 reads TGTGCCAGTAGTGGACAGGCCCCTCAAGAGACCCAGTACTTC. It is translated as CASSGQAPQETQYF.

The chain recombines TRBV5-1 with TRBJ1-1, with 8 bases matching TRBD1. The CDR3 consists of 14 residues. J gave up 2 bases and V 8 bases, and 8 bases lay outside the gene matches. The V gene's germline CDR1 is SGHRS and CDR2 YFSETQ. DNA of the CDR3: TGCGCCAGTTTGACAGGGGACGGTAACACTGAAGCTTTCTTT. Translating it yields CASLTGDGNTEAFF.

The chain joins TRBV5-6 to TRBJ1-2; 9 bases agree with TRBD1. The V gene's germline CDR1 is SGHDT and CDR2 YYEEEE. The CDR3 extends over 17 amino acids. V was clipped by 0 bases and J by 0 bases; unmatched bases: 6. The CDR3 DNA follows: TGTGCCAGCAGCTTGGGTACAGGGGGCGCGTCTAACTATGGCTACACCTTC. Protein: CASSLGTGGASNYGYTF.

V and J are TRBV7-8 and TRBJ2-1, with D possibly TRBD2 on 6 matching bases. CDR3 length: 15 residues. The germline V and J ends were trimmed by 5 bases and 0 bases, with 11 bases remaining between them. Germline V gives CDR1 SGHVS, CDR2 FQNEAQ. The CDR3 DNA reads TGTGCCAGCAGCCGATTGGAGGGCTCCTACAATGAGCAGTTCTTC. This translates into CASSRLEGSYNEQFF.

In regard to this clone: This likely comes from a read error, as the CDR3 has no conserved phenylalanine or tryptophan at its end. CDR3 nucleotides: TGCGCCAGCAGCGCCGGGACTAGAGGAACCGGGGAGCTGTTTTCT. It codes for CASSAGTRGTGELFS. This chain links TRBV5-1 with TRBJ2-2; 8 nucleotides agree with TRBD2. CDR3 length equals 15 residues. Looked up from germline, CDR1 is SGHRS and CDR2 is YFSETQ. Trimming removed 4 bases from V and 5 bases from J; junction bases left unmatched: 7.

The chain links TRBV5-4 to TRBJ1-5, with 8 bases identical to TRBD1. V was clipped by 4 bases and J by 6 bases; unmatched bases: 9. Germline CDR1 is SGHNT and CDR2 is YYREEE (reference sequence). This CDR3 has 15 amino acids. The CDR3 DNA reads TGTGCCAGCAGCCAGGGGGCAGGTGTAAGTCAGCCCCAGCATTTT. This gives the protein CASSQGAGVSQPQHF.

This chain joins TRBV11-2 and TRBJ2-7, with TRBD1 matching over 7 bases. The CDR3 runs to 16 residues. V trimming: 1 base; J trimming: 0 bases; junction bases outside the gene matches: 6. Germline CDR1 and CDR2: SGHAT and FQNNGV. CDR3 sequence: CASSLVGGRGSYEQYF. The CDR3 DNA reads as TGTGCCAGCAGCTTAGTAGGGGGCAGGGGCTCCTACGAGCAGTACTTC.

The chain carries TRBV28 and TRBJ2-2; D not certain. CDR1 is MDHEN, CDR2 SYDVKM, per germline. Trimming took off 6 bases at V and 6 bases at J, with 11 bases between the two ends. This CDR3 region has 13 residues. In DNA form, the CDR3 reads TGTGCCAGCAGCCCTAACGAATCCGGGGAGCTGTTTTTT. Residues: CASSPNESGELFF.

This CDR3 is CASRGLAIGEQYF. The DNA of the CDR3 is TGTGCCAGCAGGGGACTAGCGATCGGCGAGCAGTACTTC. The chain joins TRBV2 to TRBJ2-7; 10 positions match TRBD2. The CDR3 has 13 amino acids. J lost 6 bases, V lost 6 bases, and 5 bases had no gene match. The germline CDR1 and CDR2 sequences are SNHLY and FYNNEI.

The table lists this clone with a count of one. The genes are TRBV5-4 and TRBJ1-1; possibly TRBD1 for D (5 bases). The germline V gene has CDR1 SGHNT and CDR2 YYREEE (reference sequence). Trimming stripped 4 bases from V and 2 bases from J, with 15 bases between. This CDR3 is built from 15 residues. The CDR3 DNA sequence: TGTGCCAGCAGCCCCAGGGACTATGGAAACACTGAAGCTTTCTTT. It encodes CASSPRDYGNTEAFF. Full variable domain (missing parts from reference TRBV5-4 and TRBJ1-1): ETGVTQSPTHLIKTRGQQVTLRCSSQSGHNTVSWYQQALGQGPQFIFQYYREEENGRGNFPPRFSGLQFPNYSSELNVNALELDDSALYLCASSPRDYGNTEAFFGQGTRLTVV.

V is TRBV5-1 and J is TRBJ2-6, with 10 bases that match TRBD1. Germline CDR1 and CDR2: SGHRS and YFSETQ. CDR3 length: 18 amino acids. Trimming cost V 3 bases and J 1 base; bases outside gene matches: 7. The CDR3 is CASSWGDRGESGANVLTF. In DNA, the CDR3 is TGCGCCAGCAGCTGGGGGGACAGGGGAGAATCTGGGGCCAACGTCCTGACTTTC.